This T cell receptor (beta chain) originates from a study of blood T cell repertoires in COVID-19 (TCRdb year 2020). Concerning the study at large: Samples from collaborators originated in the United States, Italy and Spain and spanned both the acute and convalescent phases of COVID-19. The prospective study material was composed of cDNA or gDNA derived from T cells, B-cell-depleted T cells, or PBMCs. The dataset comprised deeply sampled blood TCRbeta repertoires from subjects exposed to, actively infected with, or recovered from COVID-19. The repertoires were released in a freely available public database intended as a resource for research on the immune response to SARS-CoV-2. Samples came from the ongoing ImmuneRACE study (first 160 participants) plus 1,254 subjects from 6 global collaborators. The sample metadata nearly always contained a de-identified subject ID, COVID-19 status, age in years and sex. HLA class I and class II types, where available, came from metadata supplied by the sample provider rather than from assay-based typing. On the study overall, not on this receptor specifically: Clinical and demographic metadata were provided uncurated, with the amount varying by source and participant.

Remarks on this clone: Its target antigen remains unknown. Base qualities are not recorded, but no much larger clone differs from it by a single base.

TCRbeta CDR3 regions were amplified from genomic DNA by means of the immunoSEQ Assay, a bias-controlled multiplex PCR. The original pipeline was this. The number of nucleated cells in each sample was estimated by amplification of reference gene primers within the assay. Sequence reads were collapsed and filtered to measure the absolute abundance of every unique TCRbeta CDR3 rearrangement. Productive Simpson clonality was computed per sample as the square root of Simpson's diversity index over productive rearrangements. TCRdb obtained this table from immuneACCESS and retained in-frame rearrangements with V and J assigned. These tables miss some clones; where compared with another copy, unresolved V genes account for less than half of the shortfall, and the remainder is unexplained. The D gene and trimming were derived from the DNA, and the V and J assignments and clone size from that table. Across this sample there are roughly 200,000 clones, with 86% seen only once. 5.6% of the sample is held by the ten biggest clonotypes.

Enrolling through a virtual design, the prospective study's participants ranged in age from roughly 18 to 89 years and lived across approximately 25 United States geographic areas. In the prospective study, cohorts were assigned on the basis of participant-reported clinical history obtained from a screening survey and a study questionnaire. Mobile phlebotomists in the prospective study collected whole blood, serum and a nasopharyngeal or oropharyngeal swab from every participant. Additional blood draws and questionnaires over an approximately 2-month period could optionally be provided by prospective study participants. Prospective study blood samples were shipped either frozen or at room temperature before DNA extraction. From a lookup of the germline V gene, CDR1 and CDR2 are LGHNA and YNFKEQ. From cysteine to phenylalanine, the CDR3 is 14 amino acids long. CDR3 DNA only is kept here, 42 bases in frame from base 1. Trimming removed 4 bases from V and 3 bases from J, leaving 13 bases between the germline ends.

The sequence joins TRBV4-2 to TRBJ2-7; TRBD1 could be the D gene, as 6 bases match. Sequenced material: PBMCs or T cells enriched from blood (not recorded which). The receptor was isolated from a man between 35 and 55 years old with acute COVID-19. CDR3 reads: CASSPRDTDYEQYF. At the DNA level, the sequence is TGTGCCAGCAGCCCCCGGGACACAGACTACGAGCAGTACTTC.